Following are 14 T cell receptor beta chains from one sample sequenced in a study of Ad26.COV2.S vaccination and SARS-CoV-2 variants. Documented treatment: over 15 received Ad26.COV2.S at low or high dose, single or two shots; about 5 received placebo; per-sample allocation not given. Sampling happened 63 days after the first vaccine or placebo injection. This table comes from immunoSEQ multiplex PCR, and its TCRdb copy is limited to in-frame clones, with some not included. This table has around 300,000 clones, 75% to 90% appearing once. The sequences come from peripheral blood, collected in a trial of Ad26.COV2.S vaccine versus placebo. Source of these receptors: a person aged 18-60 years who received the Ad26.COV2.S COVID-19 vaccine or a placebo.

Note on this clone: The sample holds other DNA sequences that translate to the same CDR3. The CDR3 DNA sequence: TGTGCCACCAGTGATCCCAGACAGGGCGCGAACACCGGGGAGCTGTTTTTT. It yields the protein CATSDPRQGANTGELFF. This chain uses TRBV24-1 with TRBJ2-2; 7 bases line up with TRBD1. Trimming removed 3 bases from V and 0 bases from J; junction bases left unmatched: 6. This CDR3 has 17 amino acids. Germline V lookup: CDR1 KGHDR, CDR2 SFDVKD.

A remark on this clone: Other nucleotide sequences in the sample specify the same CDR3. This chain's CDR3 is CASSEAGYQPQHF. The CDR3 nucleotides read TGTGCCAGCAGTGAAGCAGGTTATCAGCCCCAGCATTTT. The chain has TRBV6-1 and TRBJ1-5; D ambiguous. V lost 0 bases, J lost 5 bases, and 5 bases lay in between. The V gene's germline CDR1 is MNHNS and CDR2 SASEGT. The CDR3 is made up of 13 amino acids.

The V call is TRBV7-9, the J call TRBJ2-1; D might be TRBD2 (5 bases). V lost 5 bases, J lost 0 bases, and 11 bases lay in between. Germline V gene data show CDR1 as SEHNR and CDR2 as FQNEAQ (reference sequence). The CDR3 runs to 15 residues. Here the CDR3 reads CASSPAVSSYNEQFF. For the CDR3, the DNA is TGTGCCAGCAGCCCAGCGGTTAGCTCCTACAATGAGCAGTTCTTC.

CDR3 region: CASAGLAASGELFF. CDR3 nucleotides: TGTGCCAGCGCAGGACTAGCGGCCTCCGGGGAGCTGTTTTTT. This sequence joins TRBV19 and TRBJ2-2, with TRBD2 matching 10 bases. V shed 9 bases, J shed 6 bases, and the junction held 7 bases outside the gene matches. The CDR3 runs 14 residues. CDR1 LNHDA and CDR2 SQIVND come from the germline V gene (reference sequence).

V is TRBV10-3 and J is TRBJ1-1; 10 bases are a match to TRBD1. This CDR3 is built from 12 residues. V gave up 6 bases and J gave up 8 bases; unmatched junction bases: 3. Germline CDR1 ENHRY, CDR2 SYGVKD. CDR3 nucleotide sequence: TGTGCCATCAGAGGACAGGGGGGAGAAGCTTTCTTT. This translates into CAIRGQGGEAFF.

The V call is TRBV28, the J call TRBJ2-7; D not resolved. The V gene lost 5 bases and the J gene lost 4 bases, with 12 bases spanning the gap. The CDR3 is 13 residues long. CDR1 and CDR2 from the germline V gene are MDHEN and SYDVKM. The CDR3 DNA reads as TGTGCCAGCAGTGCCCCCTTCCTATACGAGCAGTACTTC. Translated: CASSAPFLYEQYF.

This chain uses TRBV11-2 with TRBJ1-2; D may be TRBD1 (6 bases). V was pared by 1 base and J by 12 bases, with 12 bases between. CDR1 is SGHAT and CDR2 is FQNNGV in the germline V gene. The CDR3 length is 12 residues. The CDR3 here is CASSLVTGPNTF. The CDR3 DNA reads as TGTGCCAGCAGCTTAGTTACAGGGCCGAACACCTTC.

This clone was recorded a few times. The chain couples TRBV7-9 to TRBJ1-1, with D hard to call. This CDR3 comprises 13 residues. Trimming shortened V by 1 base and J by 2 bases, and 5 bases separated the two germline ends. Germline V lookup: CDR1 SEHNR, CDR2 FQNEAQ (reference sequence). The CDR3 sequence: CASSLVQNTEAFF. As DNA, the CDR3 is TGTGCCAGCAGCTTAGTCCAAAACACTGAAGCTTTCTTT.

The sample holds one count of this clone. V usage is TRBV4-1 and J usage is TRBJ2-6; unclear D gene. CDR1 is MGHRA and CDR2 is YSYEKL in the germline V gene. V lost 0 bases and J 0 bases, leaving 6 bases between the germline ends. This CDR3 is built from 16 residues. CDR3: CASSQDGSSGANVLTF. The DNA of the CDR3 is TGCGCCAGCAGCCAAGACGGAAGCTCTGGGGCCAACGTCCTGACTTTC.

V and J are TRBV7-2 and TRBJ2-7; unclear D gene. V gave up 3 bases and J gave up 2 bases, with 11 bases separating them. CDR1 is SGHTA and CDR2 is FQGNSA in the germline V gene. The CDR3 length is 14 residues. CDR3 nucleotide sequence: TGTGCCAGCAGCTTTGGCTCTCCTCCCTACGAGCAGTACTTC. This translates into CASSFGSPPYEQYF.

The chain is built from TRBV25-1 and TRBJ2-7; no clear D. Deletions cut 1 base from V and 2 bases from J, with 12 bases between. Germline loops: CDR1 MGHDK, CDR2 SYGVNS. This CDR3 has 15 residues. CDR3 in amino acids: CASSESSDGPYEQYF. The CDR3 region has the DNA TGTGCCAGCAGTGAATCCTCGGACGGCCCCTACGAGCAGTACTTC.

The chain employs TRBV4-1 and TRBJ2-5; perhaps TRBD2 as D (6 bases). V was clipped by 1 base and J by 2 bases, with 14 bases between them. Germline-derived CDR1 and CDR2 are MGHRA and YSYEKL. This CDR3 is 16 amino acids long. The CDR3: CASSQGFKRAQETQYF. The CDR3 region has the DNA TGCGCCAGCAGCCAAGGTTTCAAGCGGGCACAAGAGACCCAGTACTTC.

In this sample, this clone turned up a few times. The chain couples TRBV10-2 to TRBJ1-5; D gene unclear. In germline, CDR1 is WSHSY, CDR2 SAAADI. The CDR3 totals 12 residues. Trimming removed 3 bases at V and 1 base at J, with 1 base between. The CDR3 DNA reads as TGCGCCAGCAGTGACAGCAATCAGCCCCAGCATTTT. Amino acids: CASSDSNQPQHF.

This rearrangement joins TRBV25-1 to TRBJ2-3; D remains ambiguous. Germline V gene sequence: CDR1 MGHDK, CDR2 SYGVNS. This CDR3 spans 13 amino acids. V lost 10 bases to trimming and J lost 1 base, with 12 bases between them. CDR3 coding DNA: TGTGCCACCTCCCCGGTGGGCACAGATACGCAGTATTTT. Protein product: CATSPVGTDTQYF.